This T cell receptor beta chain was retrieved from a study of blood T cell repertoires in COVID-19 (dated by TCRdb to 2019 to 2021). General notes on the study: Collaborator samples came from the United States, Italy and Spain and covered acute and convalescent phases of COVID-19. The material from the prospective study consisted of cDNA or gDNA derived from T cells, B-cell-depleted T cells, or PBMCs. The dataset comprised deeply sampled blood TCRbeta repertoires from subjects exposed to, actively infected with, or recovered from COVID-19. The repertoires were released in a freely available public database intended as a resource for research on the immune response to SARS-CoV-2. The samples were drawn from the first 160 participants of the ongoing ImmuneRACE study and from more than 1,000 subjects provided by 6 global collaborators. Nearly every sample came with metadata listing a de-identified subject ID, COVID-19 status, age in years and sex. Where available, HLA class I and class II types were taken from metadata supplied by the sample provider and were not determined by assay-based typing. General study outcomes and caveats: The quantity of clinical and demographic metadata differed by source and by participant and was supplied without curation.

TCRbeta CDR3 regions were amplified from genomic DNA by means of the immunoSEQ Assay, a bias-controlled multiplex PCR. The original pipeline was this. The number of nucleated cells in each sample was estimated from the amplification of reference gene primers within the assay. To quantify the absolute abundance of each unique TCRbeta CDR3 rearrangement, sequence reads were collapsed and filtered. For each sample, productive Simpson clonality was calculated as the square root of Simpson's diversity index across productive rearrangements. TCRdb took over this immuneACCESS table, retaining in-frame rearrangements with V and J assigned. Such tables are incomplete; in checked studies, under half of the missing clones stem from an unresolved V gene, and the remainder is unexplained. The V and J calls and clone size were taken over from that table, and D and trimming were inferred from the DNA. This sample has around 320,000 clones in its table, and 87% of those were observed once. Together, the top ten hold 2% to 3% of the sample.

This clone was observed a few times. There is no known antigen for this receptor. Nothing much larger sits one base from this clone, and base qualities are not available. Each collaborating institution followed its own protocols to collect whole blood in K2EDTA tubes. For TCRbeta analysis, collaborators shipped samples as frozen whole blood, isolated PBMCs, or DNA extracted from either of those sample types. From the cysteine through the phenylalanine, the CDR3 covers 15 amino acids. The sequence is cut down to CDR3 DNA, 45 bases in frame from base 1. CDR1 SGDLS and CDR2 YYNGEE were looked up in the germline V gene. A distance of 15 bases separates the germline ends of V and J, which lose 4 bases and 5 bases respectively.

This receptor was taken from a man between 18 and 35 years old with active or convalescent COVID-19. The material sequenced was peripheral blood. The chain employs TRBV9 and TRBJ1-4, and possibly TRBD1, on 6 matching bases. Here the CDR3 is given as CASSLSGTPNEKLFF. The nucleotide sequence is TGTGCCAGCAGCCTATCCGGGACACCGAATGAAAAACTGTTTTTT.